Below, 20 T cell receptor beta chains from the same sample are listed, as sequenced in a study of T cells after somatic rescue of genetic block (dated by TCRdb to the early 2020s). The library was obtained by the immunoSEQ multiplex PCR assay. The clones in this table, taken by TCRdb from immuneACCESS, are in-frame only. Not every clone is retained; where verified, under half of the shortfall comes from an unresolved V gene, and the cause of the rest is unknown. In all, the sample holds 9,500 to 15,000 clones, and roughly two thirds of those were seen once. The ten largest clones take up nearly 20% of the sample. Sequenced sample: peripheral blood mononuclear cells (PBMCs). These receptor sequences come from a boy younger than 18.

The CDR3: CASGTGGPYEQYF. CDR3 nucleotides: TGTGCCAGCGGGACAGGGGGCCCCTACGAGCAGTACTTC. This chain links TRBV28 with TRBJ2-7, with 12 bases aligning to TRBD1. The CDR3 covers 13 residues. Losses at the gene ends were 8 bases for V and 2 bases for J; bases not matched to a gene: 1. CDR1 is MDHEN and CDR2 is SYDVKM in the germline V gene.

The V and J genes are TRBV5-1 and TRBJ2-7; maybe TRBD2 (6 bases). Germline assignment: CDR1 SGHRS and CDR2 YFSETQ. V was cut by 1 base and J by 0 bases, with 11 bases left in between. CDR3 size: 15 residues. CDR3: CASSLSGGNSYEQYF. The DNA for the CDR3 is TGCGCCAGCAGCTTGAGCGGCGGGAACTCCTACGAGCAGTACTTC.

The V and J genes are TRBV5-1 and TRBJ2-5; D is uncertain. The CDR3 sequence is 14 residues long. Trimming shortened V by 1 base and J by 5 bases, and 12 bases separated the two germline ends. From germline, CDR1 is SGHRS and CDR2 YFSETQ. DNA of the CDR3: TGCGCCAGCAGCTTGAACAGAGCCTCCGAGACCCAGTACTTC. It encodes CASSLNRASETQYF.

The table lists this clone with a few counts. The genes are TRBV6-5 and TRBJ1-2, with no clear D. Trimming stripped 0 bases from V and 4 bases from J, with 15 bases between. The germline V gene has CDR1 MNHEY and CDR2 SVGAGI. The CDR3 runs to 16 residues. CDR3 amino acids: CASSYSMRRGPYGYTF. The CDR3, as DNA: TGTGCCAGCAGTTACTCGATGAGGAGAGGCCCCTATGGCTACACCTTC.

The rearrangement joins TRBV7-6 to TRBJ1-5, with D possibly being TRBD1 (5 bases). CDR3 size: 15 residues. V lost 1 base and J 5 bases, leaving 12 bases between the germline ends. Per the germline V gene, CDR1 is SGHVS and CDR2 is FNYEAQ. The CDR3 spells CASSLGGAWDQPQHF. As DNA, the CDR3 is TGTGCCAGCAGCTTAGGGGGCGCCTGGGATCAGCCCCAGCATTTT.

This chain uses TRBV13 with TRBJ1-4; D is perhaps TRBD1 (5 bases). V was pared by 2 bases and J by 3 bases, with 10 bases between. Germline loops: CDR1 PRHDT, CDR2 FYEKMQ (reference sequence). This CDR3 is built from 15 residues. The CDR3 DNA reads TGTGCCAGCAGCTTATACGGGGCGCCTAATGAAAAACTGTTTTTT. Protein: CASSLYGAPNEKLFF.

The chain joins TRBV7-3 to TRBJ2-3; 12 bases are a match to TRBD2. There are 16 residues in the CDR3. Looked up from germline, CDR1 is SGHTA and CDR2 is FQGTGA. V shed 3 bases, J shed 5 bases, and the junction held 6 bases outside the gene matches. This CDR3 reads CASSFLAGGQGDTQYF. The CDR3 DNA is TGTGCCAGCAGCTTCCTAGCGGGGGGGCAGGGAGATACGCAGTATTTT.

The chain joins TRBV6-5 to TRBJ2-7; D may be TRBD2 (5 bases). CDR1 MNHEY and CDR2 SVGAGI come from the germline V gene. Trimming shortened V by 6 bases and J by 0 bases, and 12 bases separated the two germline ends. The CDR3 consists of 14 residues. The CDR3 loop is CASSPASGSYEQYF. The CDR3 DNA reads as TGTGCCAGCAGCCCCGCAAGCGGCTCCTACGAGCAGTACTTC.

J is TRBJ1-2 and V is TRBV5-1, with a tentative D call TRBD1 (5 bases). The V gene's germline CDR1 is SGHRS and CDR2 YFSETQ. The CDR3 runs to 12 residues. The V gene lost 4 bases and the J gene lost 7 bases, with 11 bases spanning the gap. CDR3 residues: CASSRLDSGYTF. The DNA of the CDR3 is TGCGCCAGCAGCCGTTTAGACAGTGGCTACACCTTC. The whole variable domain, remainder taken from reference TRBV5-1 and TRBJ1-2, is KAGVTQTPRYLIKTRGQQVTLSCSPISGHRSVSWYQQTPGQGLQFLFEYFSETQRNKGNFPGRFSGRQFSNSRSEMNVSTLELGDSALYLCASSRLDSGYTFGSGTRLTVV.

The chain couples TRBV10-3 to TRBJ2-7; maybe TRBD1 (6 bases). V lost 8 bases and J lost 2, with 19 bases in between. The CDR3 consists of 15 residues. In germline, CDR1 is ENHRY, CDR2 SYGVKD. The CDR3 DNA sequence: TGTGCCATCGGGGATTCAGGGGCCTTCCCCTACGAGCAGTACTTC. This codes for CAIGDSGAFPYEQYF.

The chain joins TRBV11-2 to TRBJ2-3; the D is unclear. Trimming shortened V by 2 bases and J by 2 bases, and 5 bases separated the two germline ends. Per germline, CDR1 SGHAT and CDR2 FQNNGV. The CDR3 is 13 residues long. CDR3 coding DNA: TGTGCCAGCAGCTTATTGGTCACAGATACGCAGTATTTT. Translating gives CASSLLVTDTQYF.

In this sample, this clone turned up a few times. In DNA form, the CDR3 reads TGTGCCTGGAGCGTCGGGTTCGACACTGAAGCTTTCTTT. Protein: CAWSVGFDTEAFF. The genes are TRBV30 and TRBJ1-1; D is unresolved. The CDR3 extends over 13 amino acids. V lost 3 bases, J lost 3 bases, and 11 bases lay in between. In germline, CDR1 is GTSNPN, CDR2 SVGIG (reference sequence).

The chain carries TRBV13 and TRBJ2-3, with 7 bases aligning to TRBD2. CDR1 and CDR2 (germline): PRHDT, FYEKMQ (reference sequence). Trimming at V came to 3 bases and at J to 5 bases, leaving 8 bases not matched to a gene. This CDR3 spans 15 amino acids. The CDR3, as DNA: TGTGCCAGCAGCTTTCGCGGGAGTGGGGTAGATACGCAGTATTTT. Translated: CASSFRGSGVDTQYF.

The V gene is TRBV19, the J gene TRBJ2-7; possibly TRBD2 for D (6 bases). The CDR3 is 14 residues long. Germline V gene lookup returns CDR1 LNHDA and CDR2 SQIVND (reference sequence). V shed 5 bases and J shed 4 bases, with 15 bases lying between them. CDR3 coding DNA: TGTGCCAGTAGTGACGGGCCGGGGAGGTACGAGCAGTACTTC. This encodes CASSDGPGRYEQYF.

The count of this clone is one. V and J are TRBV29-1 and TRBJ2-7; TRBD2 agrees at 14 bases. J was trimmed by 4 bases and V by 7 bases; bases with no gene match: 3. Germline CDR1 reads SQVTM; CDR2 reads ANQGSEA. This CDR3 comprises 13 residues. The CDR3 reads CSARTSGGYEQYF. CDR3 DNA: TGCAGCGCTCGGACTAGCGGGGGGTACGAGCAGTACTTC.

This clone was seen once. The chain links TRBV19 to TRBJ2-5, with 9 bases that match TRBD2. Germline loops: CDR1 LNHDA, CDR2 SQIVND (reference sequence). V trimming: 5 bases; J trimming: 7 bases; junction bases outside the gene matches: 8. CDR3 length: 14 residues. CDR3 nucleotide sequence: TGTGCCAGTAGTCCCGGGGGCGGGAGGGGGACCCAGTACTTC. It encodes CASSPGGGRGTQYF. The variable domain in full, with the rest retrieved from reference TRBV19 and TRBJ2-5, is DGGITQSPKYLFRKEGQNVTLSCEQNLNHDAMYWYRQDPGQGLRLIYYSQIVNDFQKGDIAEGYSVSREKKESFPLTVTSAQKNPTAFYLCASSPGGGRGTQYFGPGTRLLVL.

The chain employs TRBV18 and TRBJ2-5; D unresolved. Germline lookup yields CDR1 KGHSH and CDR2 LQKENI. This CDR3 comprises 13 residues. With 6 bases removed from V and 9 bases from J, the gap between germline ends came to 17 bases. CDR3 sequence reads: CASSPSSNWAQYF. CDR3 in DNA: TGTGCCAGCTCGCCCAGTAGTAACTGGGCCCAGTACTTC.

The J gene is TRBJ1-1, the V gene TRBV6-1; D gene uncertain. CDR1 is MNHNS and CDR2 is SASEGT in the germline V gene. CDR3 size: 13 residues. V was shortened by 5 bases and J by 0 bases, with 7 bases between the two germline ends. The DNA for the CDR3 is TGTGCCAGCAGTATGGCCCTGAACACTGAAGCTTTCTTT. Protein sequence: CASSMALNTEAFF.

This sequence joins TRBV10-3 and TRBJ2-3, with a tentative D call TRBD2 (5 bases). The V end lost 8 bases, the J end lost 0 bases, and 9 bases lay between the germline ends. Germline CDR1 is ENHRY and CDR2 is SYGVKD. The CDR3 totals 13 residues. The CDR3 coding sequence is TGTGCCATCGCCGAGCGGAGCACAGATACGCAGTATTTT. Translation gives CAIAERSTDTQYF.

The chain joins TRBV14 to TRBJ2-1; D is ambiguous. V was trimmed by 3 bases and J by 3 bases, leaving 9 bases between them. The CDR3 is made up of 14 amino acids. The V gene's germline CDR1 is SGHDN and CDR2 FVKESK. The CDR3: CASSQGSIYNEQFF. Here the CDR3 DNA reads TGTGCCAGCAGCCAGGGGTCCATCTACAATGAGCAGTTCTTC.